Shown below are 5 T cell receptor beta chains from a single sample sequenced in a study of OX40 agonist ivuxolimab in advanced cancers. Assay: immunoSEQ multiplex PCR; the TCRdb copy retains only in-frame clones and omits some. The data hold approximately 100,000 clones, with approximately 85% observed a single time. The specimen was CD4+ or CD8+ T cells sorted from blood, collected in a trial of the OX40 agonist ivuxolimab. The origin of the receptors is an adult with an advanced solid tumor such as melanoma, head and neck, liver or kidney cancer.

The J gene is TRBJ2-5, the V gene TRBV28; TRBD1 matches 8 bases. TRBJ2-7 explains the end of the DNA better; the J call may be wrong. Germline-derived CDR1 and CDR2 are MDHEN and SYDVKM. The CDR3 loop spans 14 amino acids. CDR3 sequence: CASSPPQGAVEQYF. In DNA form, the CDR3 reads TGTGCCAGCAGTCCCCCTCAGGGGGCGGTCGAGCAGTACTTC.

This chain uses TRBV27 with TRBJ2-2, with D tentatively TRBD2 (6 bases). The CDR3 has 15 residues. Germline-derived CDR1 and CDR2 are MNHEY and SMNVEV (reference sequence). The V gene lost 5 bases and the J gene lost 6 bases, with 16 bases spanning the gap. The CDR3 DNA sequence: TGTGCCAGCAGTACGGGGGAGGTTGGCTCCGGGGAGCTGTTTTTT. Amino acid sequence: CASSTGEVGSGELFF.

V gene TRBV7-9 combines with J gene TRBJ2-1; 10 nucleotides agree with TRBD2. The trim removed 2 bases at V and 6 bases at J, leaving 10 bases unmatched. Germline V gene data show CDR1 as SEHNR and CDR2 as FQNEAQ (reference sequence). The CDR3 loop spans 17 amino acids. CDR3 coding DNA: TGTGCCAGCAGCTTAAGAGGACTAGCGGCCGCATCCAATGAGCAGTTCTTC. Its translation: CASSLRGLAAASNEQFF.

This clone was seen more than once but under ten times. The chain recombines TRBV28 with TRBJ2-7; 7 bases line up with TRBD2. The CDR3 totals 15 residues. Looked up from germline, CDR1 is MDHEN and CDR2 is SYDVKM. J was trimmed by 6 bases and V by 5 bases; bases with no gene match: 13. The chain's CDR3 is CASSTWGGGPFEQYF. The CDR3 DNA reads TGTGCCAGCAGTACCTGGGGGGGAGGGCCCTTCGAGCAGTACTTC.

CDR3 nucleotide sequence: TGTGCCAGCACCGAAGCGGAGACCTCCTACGAGCAGTACTTC. Translation: CASTEAETSYEQYF. The chain employs TRBV6-5 and TRBJ2-7; D might be TRBD2 (5 bases). This CDR3 spans 14 amino acids. V lost 7 bases and J 0 bases, leaving 13 bases between the germline ends. CDR1 MNHEY and CDR2 SVGAGI come from the germline V gene.